One sample yielded the 12 T cell receptor beta chains listed below, sequenced in a study of shared clonotypes between healthy human individuals. Sequencing used immunoSEQ multiplex PCR; TCRdb keeps in-frame clones, though not all of them. The sample carries 1.5 million to 2.5 million clones, approximately 94% recorded once. CD8 cells classed as naive were CD45RO-negative and positively selected for CCR7, excluding terminally differentiated effector memory CD45RA+ cells. What was sequenced was naive CD8+ T cells sorted from blood. These receptor sequences come from a man aged 18 to 30 in good health.

V gene TRBV10-2 combines with J gene TRBJ2-7; 7 bases fit TRBD1. The CDR3 loop spans 12 amino acids. With V trimmed by 8 bases and J by 1 base, 2 bases remained unmatched. The germline CDR1 and CDR2 sequences are WSHSY and SAAADI. CDR3 sequence (DNA): TGCGCCAGCGGGGACAGTTCCTACGAGCAGTACTTC. It translates to CASGDSSYEQYF.

The gene calls are TRBV30 and TRBJ2-1; 9 positions agree with TRBD2. This CDR3 comprises 14 residues. The V and J ends lost 2 bases and 6 bases, in that order; junction bases with no gene match: 5. CDR1 and CDR2 (germline): GTSNPN, SVGIG (reference sequence). The CDR3 DNA follows: TGTGCCTGGAGTATGCGGGGGGGGTCCAATGAGCAGTTCTTC. This codes for CAWSMRGGSNEQFF. Full variable domain (rest looked up from reference TRBV30 and TRBJ2-1): SQTIHQWPATLVQPVGSPLSLECTVEGTSNPNLYWYRQAAGRGLQLLFYSVGIGQISSEVPQNLSASRPQDRQFILSSKKLLLSDSGFYLCAWSMRGGSNEQFFGPGTRLTVL.

CDR3 sequence reads: CASSLQGAYGYTF. CDR3 coding DNA: TGCGCCAGCAGCCTACAGGGGGCCTATGGCTACACCTTC. The chain links TRBV4-1 to TRBJ1-2; 9 nucleotides line up with TRBD1. Trimming removed 4 bases from V and 4 bases from J; junction bases left unmatched: 1. The length of the CDR3 is 13 residues. Germline V lookup: CDR1 MGHRA, CDR2 YSYEKL.

The chain links TRBV28 to TRBJ2-1; no reliable D call. The V end lost 6 bases, the J end lost 5 bases, and 20 bases lay between the germline ends. The CDR3 spans 16 residues. Germline V CDR1 and CDR2: MDHEN, SYDVKM. CDR3 sequence: CASSAPEEHRNNEQFF. CDR3 nucleotides: TGTGCCAGCAGCGCCCCTGAGGAACATAGGAACAATGAGCAGTTCTTC.

CDR3 sequence (DNA): TGCAGCGTAGTAGCCGGGACAGGGCTTTCGTTGAACACCGGGGAGCTGTTTTTT. Translating it yields CSVVAGTGLSLNTGELFF. The chain combines TRBV29-1 with TRBJ2-2; 9 positions agree with TRBD1. The germline gives CDR1 SQVTM, CDR2 ANQGSEA. The CDR3 has 18 amino acids. V shed 6 bases, J shed 1 base, and the junction held 15 bases outside the gene matches.

The rearrangement joins TRBV13 to TRBJ2-7, with 8 nucleotides matching TRBD1. This CDR3 contains 15 residues. From germline, CDR1 is PRHDT and CDR2 FYEKMQ (reference sequence). J was trimmed by 3 bases and V by 1 base; bases with no gene match: 5. Written as DNA, the CDR3 is TGTGCCAGCAGCTTAGCAGGACAGGGTATCTACGAGCAGTACTTC. The encoded protein is CASSLAGQGIYEQYF. The full variable domain, with the rest looked up from reference TRBV13 and TRBJ2-7, is AAGVIQSPRHLIKEKRETATLKCYPIPRHDTVYWYQQGPGQDPQFLISFYEKMQSDKGSIPDRFSAQQFSDYHSELNMSSLELGDSALYFCASSLAGQGIYEQYFGPGTRLTVT.

The chain recombines TRBV4-1 with TRBJ1-3, with unresolved D. V was clipped by 4 bases and J by 0 bases, with 10 bases between them. Per the germline V gene, CDR1 is MGHRA and CDR2 is YSYEKL. The CDR3 totals 15 residues. CDR3 region: CASSPKAFSGNTIYF. In DNA form, the CDR3 reads TGCGCCAGCAGCCCCAAGGCGTTCTCTGGAAACACCATATATTTT.

DNA of the CDR3: TGTGCCAGCAGCTGGACAGGGAATAGCAATCAGCCCCAGCATTTT. Translated: CASSWTGNSNQPQHF. This chain joins TRBV7-9 and TRBJ1-5; 8 positions agree with TRBD1. CDR3 length equals 15 residues. V was pared by 4 bases and J by 0 bases, with 2 bases of the junction left unmatched. The germline gives CDR1 SEHNR, CDR2 FQNEAQ (reference sequence).

This clone appeared a single time. The V call is TRBV6-4, the J call TRBJ2-7; 12 nucleotides match TRBD2. Germline CDR1 and CDR2: MRHNA and SNTAGT. The CDR3 extends over 14 amino acids. Trimming cost V 9 bases and J 2 bases; bases outside gene matches: 5. CDR3 sequence (DNA): TGTGCCAGATTTAGACTAGCGGGGGCCTACGAGCAGTACTTC. Its translation: CARFRLAGAYEQYF.

There are a few counts of this clone. The V gene is TRBV15, the J gene TRBJ2-3, with D possibly being TRBD2 (6 bases). CDR1 is LNHNV and CDR2 is YYDKDF in the germline V gene (reference sequence). V was shortened by 3 bases and J by 2 bases, with 21 bases between the two germline ends. The CDR3 has 18 residues. The CDR3 DNA reads as TGTGCCACCAGCAGCTATAGGTGGGGGGACCAGTCCACAGATACGCAGTATTTT. Translated, it gives CATSSYRWGDQSTDTQYF.

This chain links TRBV4-1 with TRBJ2-3; TRBD1 matches at 9 bases. J gave up 5 bases and V 5 bases, and 5 bases lay outside the gene matches. The CDR3 consists of 14 residues. Germline V CDR1 and CDR2: MGHRA, YSYEKL. The CDR3 loop reads CASSFDRGGDTQYF. For the CDR3, the DNA is TGCGCCAGCAGCTTCGACAGGGGGGGAGATACGCAGTATTTT.

Comments on this clone: Other DNA sequences in this specimen translate into the identical CDR3. The chain links TRBV9 to TRBJ1-4; the match to TRBD1 covers 10 bases. CDR1 and CDR2 (germline): SGDLS, YYNGEE. Trimming took 4 bases from V and 5 from J; bases not matched to a gene: 2. This CDR3 is built from 14 residues. CDR3 coding DNA: TGTGCCAGCAGCCCGGGACAGGGGAATGAAAAACTGTTTTTT. This codes for CASSPGQGNEKLFF.